This record concerns one TCR beta chain sequence. Trimming shortened V by 4 bases and J by 2 bases, and 12 bases separated the two germline ends. The CDR3 consists of 15 residues. Germline lookup yields CDR1 LGHNA and CDR2 YNFKEQ. Some clones are missing from TCRdb's copy, which holds only in-frame ones; the method was immunoSEQ multiplex PCR. This table has under 140,000 clones, 85% to 90% appearing once. This record comes from a study of control samples from healthy donors and cancer patients. Material for sequencing was PBMCs. The genes are TRBV4-2 and TRBJ2-1; a weak D match, TRBD2 (5 bases). The sequence came from a woman aged 60-75 years with lung cancer. CDR3 nucleotide sequence: TGTGCCAGCAGCCCTCAGCGGACCACCTACAATGAGCAGTTCTTC. Protein sequence: CASSPQRTTYNEQFF.